One and the same sample provided the 28 T cell receptor beta chains below, sequenced in a study of cytomegalovirus exposure and HLA in healthy donors. The PCR employed 60 Vbeta primers together with 13 Jbeta primers. The repertoire was sequenced with immunoSEQ multiplex PCR; TCRdb's copy has only in-frame clones and lacks some. The table has roughly 100,000 clones, more than 65% seen once; the top ten hold around a tenth. The specimen sequenced was PBMCs. Every receptor here comes from a woman between 18 and 29 years old in good health and CMV-seropositive.

The V gene is TRBV30, the J gene TRBJ1-1; 10 bases are a match to TRBD1. Unmatched junction bases numbered 9, after V lost 3 bases and J lost 5 bases. Germline CDR1 reads GTSNPN; CDR2 reads SVGIG (reference sequence). The CDR3 consists of 15 residues. The CDR3 nucleotides read TGTGCCTGGAGGGGGGACAGGGGATTGGGGACTGAAGCTTTCTTT. Protein: CAWRGDRGLGTEAFF. The whole variable domain, filled in from reference TRBV30 and TRBJ1-1, reads SQTIHQWPATLVQPVGSPLSLECTVEGTSNPNLYWYRQAAGRGLQLLFYSVGIGQISSEVPQNLSASRPQDRQFILSSKKLLLSDSGFYLCAWRGDRGLGTEAFFGQGTRLTVV.

The rearrangement uses TRBV5-1 and TRBJ2-2; TRBD2 aligns across 8 bases. CDR1 is SGHRS and CDR2 is YFSETQ in the germline V gene. After removal of 4 bases from V and 0 bases from J, the junction contained 5 bases not matched to a gene. The CDR3 is 16 residues long. The DNA of the CDR3 is TGCGCCAGCAGCCCGGGACTAGACTCGAACACCGGGGAGCTGTTTTTT. Translation gives CASSPGLDSNTGELFF.

The V and J genes are TRBV19 and TRBJ1-2, with 7 nucleotides matching TRBD1. Losses at the gene ends were 4 bases for V and 0 bases for J; bases not matched to a gene: 2. This CDR3 has 14 residues. Per germline, CDR1 LNHDA and CDR2 SQIVND (reference sequence). The CDR3 region has the DNA TGTGCCAGTAGTACGACAGGGTCTAACTATGGCTACACCTTC. Protein product: CASSTTGSNYGYTF.

This CDR3 reads CASPLWGGLTDTQYF. The CDR3 nucleotides are TGTGCCAGCCCCCTGTGGGGGGGGCTCACAGATACGCAGTATTTT. V and J are TRBV2 and TRBJ2-3; possible D gene TRBD2, 7 bases. The CDR3 has 15 amino acids. Germline CDR1 is SNHLY and CDR2 is FYNNEI. Trimming left V 8 bases short and J 2 bases short, with 17 bases between.

The chain links TRBV2 to TRBJ1-3; a possible D gene is TRBD1 (5 bases). V dropped 7 bases and J dropped 9 bases, with 16 bases sitting between them. CDR3 length: 13 amino acids. Germline CDR1 reads SNHLY; CDR2 reads FYNNEI. The DNA for the CDR3 is TGTGCCAGCACCGGGACGGCTAGCGGCACCATATATTTT. This codes for CASTGTASGTIYF.

This clone was detected once. The chain combines TRBV7-3 with TRBJ2-1; the D gene is possibly TRBD2 (6 bases). Germline V lookup: CDR1 SGHTA, CDR2 FQGTGA. This CDR3 region has 21 residues. Trimming left V 2 bases short and J 4 bases short, with 30 bases between. The CDR3 spells CASSLFSSPAGNTARYNEQFF. Here the CDR3 DNA reads TGTGCCAGCAGCTTATTTTCGTCGCCGGCGGGAAATACGGCTCGGTACAATGAGCAGTTCTTC.

The V gene is TRBV29-1, the J gene TRBJ2-2; 8 nucleotides align to TRBD1. The V gene end was trimmed by 7 bases and the J gene end by 5 bases; junction bases not matched to a gene: 3. The CDR3 length is 12 residues. From germline, CDR1 is SQVTM and CDR2 ANQGSEA. The CDR3 protein is CSARTGTGELFF. As DNA, the CDR3 is TGCAGCGCGCGGACAGGGACCGGGGAGCTGTTTTTT.

Here the CDR3 DNA reads TGCGCCAGCAGCTTGTTGACGGGACAGGGGTTGGCCGGGGAGCTGTTTTTT. This sequence encodes CASSLLTGQGLAGELFF. The chain uses TRBV5-1 and TRBJ2-2; 10 positions agree with TRBD1. J was trimmed by 6 bases and V by 1 base; bases with no gene match: 9. CDR3 length: 17 residues. Germline CDR1 is SGHRS and CDR2 is YFSETQ.

The CDR3 DNA sequence: TGTGCCAGCTCAAAGCTCCCCCCAGGGATTACTGAAGCTTTCTTT. It is translated as CASSKLPPGITEAFF. The gene calls are TRBV18 and TRBJ1-1, with a possible D match to TRBD1 (5 bases). The CDR3 length is 15 residues. Germline CDR1 and CDR2: KGHSH and LQKENI. V was clipped by 5 bases and J by 5 bases, with 18 bases between them.

The chain employs TRBV27 and TRBJ2-7; 7 bases align to TRBD2. V was pared by 2 bases and J by 6 bases, with 10 bases of the junction left unmatched. This CDR3 is 15 amino acids long. The V gene's germline CDR1 is MNHEY and CDR2 SMNVEV (reference sequence). CDR3 DNA: TGTGCCAGCAGTTTACTGACTAGCTCGTCTTCCGAGCAGTACTTC. Amino acids: CASSLLTSSSSEQYF.

V is TRBV11-2 and J is TRBJ1-5; no firm D call. Trimming removed 5 bases from V and 1 base from J, with 6 bases in between. This CDR3 comprises 13 residues. Per germline, CDR1 SGHAT and CDR2 FQNNGV. This CDR3 is CASSPGSNQPQHF. In DNA, the CDR3 is TGTGCCAGCAGCCCGGGGAGCAATCAGCCCCAGCATTTT. The variable domain in full, completed from reference TRBV11-2 and TRBJ1-5, reads EAGVAQSPRYKIIEKRQSVAFWCNPISGHATLYWYQQILGQGPKLLIQFQNNGVVDDSQLPKDRFSAERLKGVDSTLKIQPAKLEDSAVYLCASSPGSNQPQHFGDGTRLSIL.

V is TRBV7-6 and J is TRBJ2-1; D gene uncertain. The V end lost 4 bases, the J end lost 7 bases, and 29 bases lay between the germline ends. Germline loops: CDR1 SGHVS, CDR2 FNYEAQ. The CDR3 is made up of 19 amino acids. The CDR3 loop is CASSSSTSQTRLVPNEQFF. As DNA, the CDR3 is TGTGCCAGCAGCTCCTCGACCTCTCAGACTCGCTTGGTCCCTAATGAGCAGTTCTTC. Looking up the rest from reference TRBV7-6 and TRBJ2-1 gives the full variable domain: GAGVSQSPRYKVTKRGQDVALRCDPISGHVSLYWYRQALGQGPEFLTYFNYEAQQDKSGLPNDRFSAERPEGSISTLTIQRTEQRDSAMYRCASSSSTSQTRLVPNEQFFGPGTRLTVL.

The chain is built from TRBV4-3 and TRBJ1-1; D unresolved. The CDR3 runs 15 residues. Germline CDR1 LGHNA, CDR2 YSLEER. V was pared by 1 base and J by 1 base, with 10 bases between. CDR3 nucleotides: TGCGCCAGCAGCCAAGGACATATGGCGAACACTGAAGCTTTCTTT. Translating it yields CASSQGHMANTEAFF.

The J gene is TRBJ2-6, the V gene TRBV7-4, with TRBD1 matching 10 bases. The V gene's germline CDR1 is SGHVT and CDR2 SQSDAQ. This CDR3 contains 20 residues. J was trimmed by 1 base and V by 6 bases; bases with no gene match: 15. The CDR3 is CASSKGWDRGERSGANVLTF. CDR3 DNA sequence: TGTGCCAGCAGTAAAGGGTGGGACAGGGGCGAGCGGTCTGGGGCCAACGTCCTGACTTTC.

A few counts support this clone. The gene calls are TRBV18 and TRBJ1-2; tentative D call: TRBD1 (6 bases). This CDR3 contains 15 residues. The germline V gene has CDR1 KGHSH and CDR2 LQKENI. V dropped 5 bases and J dropped 2 bases, with 15 bases sitting between them. CDR3 DNA sequence: TGTGCCAGCTCATCCCAGGGGCAGATAAACTATGGCTACACCTTC. Amino acid sequence: CASSSQGQINYGYTF.

This chain joins TRBV5-4 and TRBJ2-5; 9 nucleotides line up with TRBD1. The last part of the DNA fits TRBJ2-7 better; the J call may be wrong. Germline values: CDR1 SGHNT, CDR2 YYREEE (reference sequence). The CDR3 totals 14 residues. CDR3 sequence: CASSSPGQGYEQYF. The CDR3 DNA reads TGTGCCAGCAGCTCCCCGGGACAGGGTTACGAGCAGTACTTC.

This sequence joins TRBV30 and TRBJ1-1; 8 nucleotides line up with TRBD1. CDR3 length: 12 residues. J gave up 3 bases and V 3 bases, and 0 bases lay outside the gene matches. Germline V gene sequence: CDR1 GTSNPN, CDR2 SVGIG (reference sequence). The DNA of the CDR3 is TGTGCCTGGAGGACAGGGGACACTGAAGCTTTCTTT. Residues: CAWRTGDTEAFF.

This clone is a singleton in its sample. The chain employs TRBV6-6 and TRBJ1-1; TRBD1 matches at 8 bases. Germline trimming cut 4 bases from V and 3 bases from J; bases unmatched to any gene: 4. Germline V gene sequence: CDR1 MNHNY, CDR2 SVGAGI (reference sequence). CDR3 length: 14 residues. CDR3 residues: CASSWTGLDTEAFF. CDR3 nucleotides: TGTGCCAGCAGTTGGACAGGGTTAGACACTGAAGCTTTCTTT.

This chain joins TRBV5-1 and TRBJ2-1; 9 bases match TRBD1. Germline assignment: CDR1 SGHRS and CDR2 YFSETQ. The V segment lost 5 bases and the J segment 9 bases; nucleotides outside the gene matches: 3. The CDR3 contains 12 residues. This chain's CDR3 is CASRGQGTEQFF. The DNA for the CDR3 is TGCGCCAGCAGGGGACAGGGCACTGAGCAGTTCTTC.

This clone has more than one count but fewer than ten. The CDR3 region is CASSPFRDTLYEQYF. The DNA of the CDR3 is TGTGCCAGCTCACCATTTAGGGACACCCTTTACGAGCAGTACTTC. The genes are TRBV18 and TRBJ2-7; a weak D match, TRBD1 (6 bases). The V end lost 2 bases, the J end lost 4 bases, and 15 bases lay between the germline ends. This CDR3 has 15 amino acids. Germline loops: CDR1 KGHSH, CDR2 LQKENI.

The chain is built from TRBV6-5 and TRBJ2-7; the match to TRBD1 covers 7 bases. Germline trimming cut 11 bases from V and 6 bases from J; bases unmatched to any gene: 7. From germline, CDR1 is MNHEY and CDR2 SVGAGI. This CDR3 region has 11 residues. This CDR3 is CAVTGQGEQYF. The CDR3 bases are TGTGCCGTGACAGGGCAGGGCGAGCAGTACTTC.

This clone was picked up many times. This chain connects TRBV29-1 to TRBJ1-3; 8 bases line up with TRBD1. Germline trimming cut 4 bases from V and 0 bases from J; bases unmatched to any gene: 2. The CDR3 is 14 amino acids. Germline V gene sequence: CDR1 SQVTM, CDR2 ANQGSEA. The CDR3 DNA sequence: TGCAGCGTTGTGGGACAGGCCTCTGGAAACACCATATATTTT. Translation: CSVVGQASGNTIYF.

This chain joins TRBV7-3 and TRBJ1-1; possibly TRBD1 for D (5 bases). CDR1 SGHTA and CDR2 FQGTGA come from the germline V gene. V was cut by 4 bases and J by 1 base, with 7 bases left in between. This CDR3 comprises 13 residues. DNA of the CDR3: TGTGCCAGCAGCTCCGGACAGAACACTGAAGCTTTCTTT. Its translation: CASSSGQNTEAFF.

The gene calls are TRBV10-3 and TRBJ2-6; D is possibly TRBD2 (5 bases). This CDR3 spans 13 amino acids. Deletions cut 9 bases from V and 0 bases from J, with 6 bases between. CDR1 is ENHRY and CDR2 is SYGVKD in the germline V gene. CDR3 nucleotides: TGTGCCATAAGCGGCTCTGGGGCCAACGTCCTGACTTTC. It specifies CAISGSGANVLTF.

The V gene is TRBV18, the J gene TRBJ1-4; TRBD1 matches at 8 bases. The CDR3 has 14 residues. CDR1 KGHSH and CDR2 LQKENI come from the germline V gene. Unmatched junction bases numbered 0, after V lost 4 bases and J lost 2 bases. The CDR3 sequence: CASSRQGTNEKLFF. The CDR3 bases are TGTGCCAGCTCACGACAGGGGACTAATGAAAAACTGTTTTTT.

J is TRBJ2-1 and V is TRBV11-2; D is perhaps TRBD2 (6 bases). Trimming took 2 bases from V and 2 from J, leaving 13 bases between them. This CDR3 has 16 amino acids. CDR1 SGHAT and CDR2 FQNNGV come from the germline V gene. Here the CDR3 DNA reads TGTGCCAGCAGCTTAATAAGACTAGTCCCCTACAATGAGCAGTTCTTC. This codes for CASSLIRLVPYNEQFF.

The chain joins TRBV5-6 to TRBJ2-3; TRBD2 agrees at 9 bases. In germline, CDR1 is SGHDT, CDR2 YYEEEE. After removal of 4 bases from V and 0 bases from J, the junction contained 12 bases not matched to a gene. The CDR3 length is 18 residues. The CDR3 spells CASSAGGGGALSTDTQYF. The CDR3 nucleotides are TGTGCCAGCAGCGCCGGGGGCGGGGGGGCCCTCAGCACAGATACGCAGTATTTT. The full variable domain, its missing parts supplied by reference TRBV5-6 and TRBJ2-3, is DAGVTQSPTHLIKTRGQQVTLRCSPKSGHDTVSWYQQALGQGPQFIFQYYEEEERQRGNFPDRFSGHQFPNYSSELNVNALLLGDSALYLCASSAGGGGALSTDTQYFGPGTRLTVL.

The chain employs TRBV29-1 and TRBJ1-3; the match to TRBD1 covers 8 bases. From germline, CDR1 is SQVTM and CDR2 ANQGSEA. The length of the CDR3 is 15 residues. V was pared by 4 bases and J by 6 bases, with 11 bases of the junction left unmatched. CDR3 loop: CSVAGGEDSENTIYF. In DNA, the CDR3 is TGCAGCGTTGCAGGGGGCGAGGATAGCGAAAACACCATATATTTT.